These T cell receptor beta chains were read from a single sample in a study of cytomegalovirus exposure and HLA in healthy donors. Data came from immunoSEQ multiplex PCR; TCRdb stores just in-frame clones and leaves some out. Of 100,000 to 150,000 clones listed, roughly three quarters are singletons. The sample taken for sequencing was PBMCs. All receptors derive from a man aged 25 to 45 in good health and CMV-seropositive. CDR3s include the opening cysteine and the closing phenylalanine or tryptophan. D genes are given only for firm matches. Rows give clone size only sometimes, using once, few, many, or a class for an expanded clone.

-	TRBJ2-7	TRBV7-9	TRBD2	TGTTCCAGCAGCTTAGAGGTCGCGGGGGGCGAGAGCTCCTACGAGCAGTACTTC	CSSSLEVAGGESSYEQYF
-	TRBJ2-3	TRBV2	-	TGTGCCGGCACTGGGCCGTTCACAGATACGCAGTATTTT	CAGTGPFTDTQYF
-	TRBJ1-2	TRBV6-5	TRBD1	TGTGCCAGCAGTTCCGGGACAGCTAACTATGGCTACACCTTC	CASSSGTANYGYTF
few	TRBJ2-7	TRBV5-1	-	TGCGCCAGCAACGGCGGTTCCTACGAGCAGTACTTC	CASNGGSYEQYF
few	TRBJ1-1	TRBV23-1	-	TGCGCCAGCAGTCAATCGTCCAGGAACGGAACGAATACTGAAGCTTTCTTT	CASSQSSRNGTNTEAFF
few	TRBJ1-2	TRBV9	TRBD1	TGTGCCAGCAGCGTAGAGAGGGGACAGGGGCATGGCTACACCTTC	CASSVERGQGHGYTF
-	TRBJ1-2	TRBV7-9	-	TGTGCCAGCAGCTTTGGCGGGGGTGCAAAACCCTATGGCTACACCTTC	CASSFGGGAKPYGYTF
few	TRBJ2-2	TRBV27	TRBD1	TGTGCCAGCAGTTCGCAACAGGGGGCCGGCGGGGAGCTGTTTTTT	CASSSQQGAGGELFF
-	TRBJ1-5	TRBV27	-	TGTGCCAGCAGTTTTTCGGGAGCCACGAGCAATCAGCCCCAGCATTTT	CASSFSGATSNQPQHF
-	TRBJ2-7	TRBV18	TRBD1	TGTGCCAGCTCCCGACAGGGGAGCTACGAGCAGTACTTC	CASSRQGSYEQYF
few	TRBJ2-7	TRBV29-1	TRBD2	TGCAGCGTTGTGACTAGCTTTTACGAGCAGTACTTC	CSVVTSFYEQYF
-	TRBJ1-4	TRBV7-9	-	TGTGCCAGCAGTGTATCAGGGGCCGCTAATGAAAAACTGTTTTTT	CASSVSGAANEKLFF
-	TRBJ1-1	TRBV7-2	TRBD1	TGTGCCAGCAGCCGACAGGGGTTAGTTGCCGCTTTCTTT	CASSRQGLVAAFF
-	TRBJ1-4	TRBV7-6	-	TGTGCCAGCAGCTTAGAGAGGGGGACCACCCGGAAACTGTTTTTT	CASSLERGTTRKLFF
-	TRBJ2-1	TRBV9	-	TGTGCCAGCAGCGTAGGTGAGCTAAGTAACAATGAGCAGTTCTTC	CASSVGELSNNEQFF
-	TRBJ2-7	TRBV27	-	TGTGCCAGCAAAGAGCGGGCATACTCCTACGAGCAGTACTTC	CASKERAYSYEQYF
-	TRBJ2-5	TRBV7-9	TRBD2	TGTGCCAGCAGCTTCTCTACTAGCGGCCAAGAGACCCAGTACTTC	CASSFSTSGQETQYF
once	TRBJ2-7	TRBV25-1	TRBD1	TGTGCCAGCAGTGACGTCGGGACAGCTAACTACGAGCAGTACTTC	CASSDVGTANYEQYF
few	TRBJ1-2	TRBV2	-	TGTGCCAGCAGTGCGGGATATGGTAACTATGGCTACACCTTC	CASSAGYGNYGYTF
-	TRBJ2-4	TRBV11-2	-	TGTGCCAGCAGCACACCCAGGGGCCAAAACATTCAGTACTTC	CASSTPRGQNIQYF
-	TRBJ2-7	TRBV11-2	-	TGTGCCAGCACTGGGACTTACGAGCAGTACTTC	CASTGTYEQYF
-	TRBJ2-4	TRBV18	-	TGTGCCAGCACGGACAGAGTCAAAAACATTCAGTACTTC	CASTDRVKNIQYF